What follows is one T cell receptor beta chain and its context. These data originate in a study of CD8+CD57+ T cells in acquired aplastic anemia. Study-wide background: The DNA of sorted CD4+ and CD8+ cells averaged around 3 ug.

CDR3 and TCR beta VDJ profiling relied on genomic DNA as the template. TCRdb re-analysed the reads in MiXCR, keeping a single row per CDR3 protein. The sample has about 180,000 distinct CDR3 sequences; under 55% are singletons. The V gene lost 6 bases and the J gene lost 7 bases, with 18 bases spanning the gap. The CDR3 runs 14 residues. Looked up from germline, CDR1 is SQVTM and CDR2 is ANQGSEA. CD8+CD57+ cell expansion had been shown by flow cytometry in patients chosen for sequencing. Material for sequencing was sorted CD4+, CD8+, or CD8+CD57+ T cells (not recorded which) from PBMCs. The chain has TRBV29-1 and TRBJ1-4; D ambiguous. This sequence was found in a human donor with aplastic anemia. The CDR3 sequence: CSVLWSAEPEKLFF. The DNA of the CDR3 is TGCAGCGTCCTCTGGTCAGCAGAGCCTGAAAAACTGTTTTTT.